This T cell receptor beta chain was recorded in a study of graft-versus-host responses after intestinal transplantation. Study-wide context: Anti-thymocyte globulin served as induction for all recipients, who then took tacrolimus and steroids for three to four years.

In the case of this clone: What it binds is unknown.

This CDR3 spans 14 amino acids. Trimming removed 8 bases from V and 6 bases from J, with 16 bases in between. Germline CDR1 is MNHNS and CDR2 is SASEGT. The protocol was immunoSEQ multiplex PCR, while the TCRdb copy is restricted to in-frame clones and leaves out a portion. This table has approximately 94,000 clones, about 88% appearing once. Study-wide points: In patients with graft-donor T cell macrochimerism, allograft graft-versus-host to host-versus-graft clonal ratios were high. Declines in HvG clones occurring early post-transplant were associated with peak circulating GvH clone levels.

This receptor was obtained from a human donor who was the organ donor for an intestinal transplant. This sequence joins TRBV6-1 and TRBJ2-2, with D maybe TRBD1 (5 bases). The sample here was unstimulated CD4+ T cells sorted from spleen or lymph node cells, taken before transplant. CDR3 in amino acids: CASFQGWPAGELFF. The CDR3 coding sequence is TGTGCCAGCTTCCAGGGATGGCCAGCCGGGGAGCTGTTTTTT.